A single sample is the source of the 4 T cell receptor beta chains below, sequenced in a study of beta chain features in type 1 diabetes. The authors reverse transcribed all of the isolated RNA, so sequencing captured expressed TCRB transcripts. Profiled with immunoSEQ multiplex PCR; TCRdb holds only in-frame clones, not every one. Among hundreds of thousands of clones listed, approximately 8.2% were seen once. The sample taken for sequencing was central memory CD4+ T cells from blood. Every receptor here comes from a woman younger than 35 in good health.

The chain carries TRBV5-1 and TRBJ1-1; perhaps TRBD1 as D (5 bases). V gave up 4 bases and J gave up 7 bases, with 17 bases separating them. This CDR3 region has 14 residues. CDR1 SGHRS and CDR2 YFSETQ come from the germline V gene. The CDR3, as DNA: TGCGCCAGCAGCGGGGCGGACGGCTTATATGAAGCTTTCTTT. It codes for CASSGADGLYEAFF.

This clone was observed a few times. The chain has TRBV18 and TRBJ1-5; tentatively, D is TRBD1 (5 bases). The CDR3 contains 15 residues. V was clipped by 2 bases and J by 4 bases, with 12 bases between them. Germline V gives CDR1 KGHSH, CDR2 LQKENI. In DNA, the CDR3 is TGTGCCAGCTCACCATCCGGGACCCGGAATCAGCCCCAGCATTTT. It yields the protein CASSPSGTRNQPQHF. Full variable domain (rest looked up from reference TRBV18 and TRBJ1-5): NAGVMQNPRHLVRRRGQEARLRCSPMKGHSHVYWYRQLPEEGLKFMVYLQKENIIDESGMPKERFSAEFPKEGPSILRIQQVVRGDSAAYFCASSPSGTRNQPQHFGDGTRLSIL.

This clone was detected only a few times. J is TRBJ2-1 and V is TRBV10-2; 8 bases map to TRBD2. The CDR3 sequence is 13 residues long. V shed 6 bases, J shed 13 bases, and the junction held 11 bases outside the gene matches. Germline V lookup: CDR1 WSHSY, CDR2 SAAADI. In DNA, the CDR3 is TGCGCCAGCAGGGGAAGCGGGAGTCTCGGCCAGTTCTTC. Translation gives CASRGSGSLGQFF.

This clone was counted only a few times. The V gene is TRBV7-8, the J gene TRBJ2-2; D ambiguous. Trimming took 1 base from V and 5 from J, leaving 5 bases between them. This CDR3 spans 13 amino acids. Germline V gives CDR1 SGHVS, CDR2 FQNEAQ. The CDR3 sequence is CASSLVSTGELFF. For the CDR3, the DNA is TGTGCCAGCAGCTTAGTTTCTACCGGGGAGCTGTTTTTT.